The clone carrying this TCR beta chain appeared a few times. CDR1 and CDR2 (germline): SGHAT, FQNNGV. The V end lost 5 bases, the J end lost 6 bases, and 10 bases lay between the germline ends. This CDR3 spans 13 amino acids. These data originate in a study of early T cells in non-severe SARS-CoV-2 infection. TCRdb called the 5' RACE reads again in MiXCR, with one record for every CDR3 protein. The sample has roughly 67,000 distinct CDR3 sequences, approximately 11% seen once; the top ten hold approximately 5.9%. Source material: whole blood. The TCR comes from an adult who was a healthcare worker with PCR-confirmed SARS-CoV-2 infection or an uninfected control (not recorded which). This sequence joins TRBV11-2 and TRBJ2-2; weak D call: TRBD1 (6 bases). The CDR3 bases are TGTGCCAGCAGCCGCGACAGGTCCGGGGAGCTGTTTTTT. Protein sequence: CASSRDRSGELFF.